Presented here are 4 T cell receptor beta chains from one specimen sequenced in a study of cytomegalovirus exposure and HLA in healthy donors. The PCR was carried out with 60 Vbeta primers and 13 Jbeta primers. Repertoires were generated with immunoSEQ multiplex PCR, while TCRdb's copy carries only in-frame clones and drops some. The sample totals roughly 190,000 clones; its top ten clones hold 6.5%. Sequencing input: PBMCs. These receptors originate from a man under 40 in good health and CMV-seronegative.

This chain connects TRBV7-2 to TRBJ2-7, with a weak D call TRBD1 (6 bases). There are 14 residues in the CDR3. Trimming pared 0 bases from V and 3 bases from J, leaving 9 bases between. Germline CDR1 and CDR2: SGHTA and FQGNSA. CDR3 DNA: TGTGCCAGCAGCTTAGCGACAGGTTACTACGAGCAGTACTTC. Translating it yields CASSLATGYYEQYF.

The chain recombines TRBV27 with TRBJ2-3; TRBD2 agrees at 11 bases. CDR1 is MNHEY and CDR2 is SMNVEV in the germline V gene (reference sequence). There are 18 residues in the CDR3. Losses at the gene ends were 3 bases for V and 6 bases for J; bases not matched to a gene: 14. CDR3 nucleotides: TGTGCCAGCAGTTTCCTAACGACGACTAGCGGGGCCCCGGATACGCAGTATTTT. Protein product: CASSFLTTTSGAPDTQYF.

This sequence joins TRBV7-6 and TRBJ2-7, with a possible D match to TRBD2 (5 bases). Trimming left V 1 base short and J 0 bases short, with 7 bases between. The CDR3 covers 14 residues. Per germline, CDR1 SGHVS and CDR2 FNYEAQ. The CDR3 DNA sequence: TGTGCCAGCAGCTTAGAACTAGACTCCTACGAGCAGTACTTC. Residues: CASSLELDSYEQYF.

On this clone itself: The junction and the germline gene differ at one end; a read error may be behind it. V and J are TRBV7-2 and TRBJ1-3; D perhaps matches TRBD1 (6 bases). The CDR3 spans 14 residues. Germline V gene data show CDR1 as SGHTA and CDR2 as FQGNSA. CDR3 in amino acids: CASSLAGAYRTTYF. CDR3 in DNA: TGTGCCAGCAGCTTAGCGGGGGCCTACCGCACCACATATTTT.